This paragraph reports one TCR beta chain. Using a J-beta primer mix together with a sample-barcoded 5' primer, a second PCR was run for about 7 to 12 cycles. TCRdb reprocessed the 5' RACE reads with MiXCR, giving one entry per CDR3 protein. This table holds about 730,000 distinct CDR3 sequences, approximately 43% found once. These data originate in a study of blood T cells in healthy people across ages. The CDR3 sequence is 17 residues long. CDR1 is SGDLS, CDR2 YYNGEE, per germline. Losses at the gene ends were 0 bases for V and 7 bases for J; bases not matched to a gene: 12. Sample: blood. The TCR comes from a woman aged 55-75 years in good health. This chain links TRBV9 with TRBJ2-2; 7 nucleotides line up with TRBD2. CDR3 bases: TGTGCCAGCAGCGTAGGGGACTATTTTTTATCCATCGGGGAGCTGTTTTTT. Protein: CASSVGDYFLSIGELFF.